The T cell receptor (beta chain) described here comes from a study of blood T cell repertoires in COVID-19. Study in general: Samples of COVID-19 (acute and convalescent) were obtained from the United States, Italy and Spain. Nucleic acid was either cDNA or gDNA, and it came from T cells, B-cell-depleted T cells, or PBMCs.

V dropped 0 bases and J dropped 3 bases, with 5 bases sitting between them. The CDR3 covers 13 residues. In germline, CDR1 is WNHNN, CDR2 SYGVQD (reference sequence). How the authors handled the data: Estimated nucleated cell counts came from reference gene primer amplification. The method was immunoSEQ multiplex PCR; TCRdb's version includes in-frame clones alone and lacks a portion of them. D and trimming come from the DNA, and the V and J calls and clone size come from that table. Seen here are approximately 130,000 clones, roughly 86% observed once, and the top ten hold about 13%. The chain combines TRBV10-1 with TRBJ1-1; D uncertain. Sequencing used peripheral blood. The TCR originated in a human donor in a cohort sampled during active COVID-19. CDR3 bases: TGCGCCAGCAGTGAGTCCCCGGACACTGAAGCTTTCTTT. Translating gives CASSESPDTEAFF.